This T cell receptor beta chain was sequenced for a study of T-cell reconstitution after alpha-beta-depleted transplantation in children. The TCRbeta library was prepared with unique molecular identifiers. TCRdb reprocessed the PCR reads via MiXCR and lists one record per CDR3 protein. The sample records around 340,000 distinct CDR3 sequences, 13% being singletons. This clonotype was found a few times. The receptor comes from a human donor who donated a stem cell graft to a child with Fanconi anemia. Source: PBMCs, taken from the stem cell graft.

The CDR3 DNA is TGTGCCAGCAGTTTCTTCCCGGAGGGCTATGGCTACACCTTC. Its protein product is CASSFFPEGYGYTF. J is TRBJ1-2 and V is TRBV12-3 or TRBV12-4, with D unresolved. This CDR3 comprises 14 residues. V was cut by 3 bases and J by 4 bases, with 12 bases left in between.